Below are 9 T cell receptor beta chains sequenced from a single sample in a study of tissue T cells after allogeneic stem cell transplantation. Indicated time point: mouse harvest day 7 after allogeneic transplant. Mouse grafts combined 10^7 T-cell-depleted bone marrow cells with 10^6 splenic CD5+ T cells. Here immunoSEQ multiplex PCR was the method, and the copy in TCRdb shows in-frame clones only, minus some. The sample records about 9,000 clones, under 55% being singletons. Sequenced input: gut tissue. The receptor set was obtained from a female BALB/c mouse given C57BL/6 T cells with graft-versus-host disease after an allogeneic hematopoietic cell transplant.

To note about this clone: The gene names given are mouse names. The DNA read from the CDR3 is TGTGCCAGCAGCTTAGTGCTGGGGAGTCAAAACACCTTGTAC. This codes for CASSLVLGSQNTLY. The complete CDR3 sequence is CASSLVLGSQNTLYF. The rearrangement uses TRBV3 and TRBJ2-4; possibly TRBD2 for D (6 bases). The read finishes 1 residue shy of the CDR3 end, and the germline J gene is used to complete it. The CDR3 loop spans 15 amino acids. Germline lookup yields CDR1 SNHLY and CDR2 FYNGKV (reference sequence). Trimming left V 1 base short and J 0 bases short, with 8 bases between.

Turning to this clone: The listed genes are named as in mouse. The sequence runs out 1 residue before the end of the CDR3; the remainder is reconstructed from the germline J gene. This chain links TRBV26 with TRBJ2-7; TRBD1 is a possible D gene (6 bases). The CDR3 spans 12 residues. Trimming took off 5 bases at V and 5 bases at J, with 10 bases between the two ends. Germline lookup yields CDR1 KGHPV and CDR2 FQNQEV (reference sequence). The CDR3 reads CASSYRVDEQYF. The part of the CDR3 DNA that was read is TGTGCCAGCAGTTACAGGGTGGATGAACAGTAC.

Concerning this clone: Genes here carry mouse names. The CDR3 protein is CSSSQSQSQNTLYF. The DNA read from the CDR3 is TGCTCCAGCAGTCAATCGCAGAGTCAAAACACCTTGTAC. This rearrangement joins TRBV23 to TRBJ2-4; TRBD1, the table's D call, was not compared with the DNA. Read sequence stops 1 residue before the CDR3 end, and the germline J gene provides the missing end. CDR1 and CDR2 (germline): KGHTA, FQNQQP. This CDR3 comprises 14 residues.

By its share, this clone is medium-sized. Gene and germline names: mouse. The read ends 1 residue shy of where the CDR3 ends; the end is completed using the germline J gene. The V and J genes are TRBV13-1 and TRBJ2-4, with D possibly TRBD2 on 6 matching bases. Germline assignment: CDR1 NSHNY and CDR2 SYGAGN. The CDR3 totals 13 residues. The germline V and J ends were trimmed by 6 bases and 0 bases, with 8 bases remaining between them. CDR3 protein: CASKLGSQNTLYF. The CDR3 bases that were read are TGTGCCAGCAAACTGGGTAGTCAAAACACCTTGTAC.

This clone was recorded a few times. The gene names here belong to mouse. This CDR3 is CASSLQSYEQYF. CDR3 DNA (partial): TGTGCCAGCAGTCTCCAGTCCTATGAACAGTAC. The V call is TRBV26, the J call TRBJ2-7; D not resolved. From the germline J gene comes the end of the CDR3, since the read stops 1 residue before it. The CDR3 is 12 amino acids. Germline V lookup: CDR1 KGHPV, CDR2 FQNQEV (reference sequence). V dropped 3 bases and J dropped 1 base, with 4 bases sitting between them.

Concerning this clone: The gene names given are mouse names. The CDR3 is cut off 1 residue early in the read; its end comes from the germline J gene. The chain links TRBV29 to TRBJ2-2; D ambiguous. Germline values: CDR1 MSHET, CDR2 SYDVDS. The V gene lost 6 bases and the J gene lost 4 bases, with 9 bases spanning the gap. The CDR3 loop spans 13 amino acids. CDR3 DNA (partial): TGTGCTAGCAGCCTGCACGGCACCGGGCAGCTCTAC. It encodes CASSLHGTGQLY. From start to end, the CDR3 is CASSLHGTGQLYF.

Turning to this clone: The gene symbols are mouse symbols. The read terminates 1 residue before the CDR3 end, so the remaining end is supplied by the germline J gene. The V gene is TRBV15, the J gene TRBJ1-5; tentative D call: TRBD1 (6 bases). V was trimmed by 5 bases and J by 0 bases, leaving 8 bases between them. Germline CDR1 reads SGHND; CDR2 reads FRSKSL. The CDR3 is 14 residues long. The covered CDR3 bases are TGTGCCAGCAGTCCAGGGGTTAACAACCAGGCTCCGCTT. It encodes CASSPGVNNQAPL. The whole CDR3 protein reads CASSPGVNNQAPLF.

In regard to this clone: Gene names and germline refer to mouse. The read gets to within 1 residue of the CDR3 end, and the germline J gene fills in the rest. This chain links TRBV13-3 with TRBJ1-1; TRBD1 matches 9 bases. CDR1 and CDR2 from the germline V gene are NNHDY and SYVADS. The CDR3 length is 15 residues. The trim removed 2 bases at V and 4 bases at J, leaving 6 bases unmatched. CDR3 loop: CASSDRDRAGTEVFF. The covered CDR3 bases are TGTGCCAGCAGTGACCGGGACAGGGCGGGCACAGAAGTCTTC.

In the case of this clone: Genes and germline are mouse. The read ends 1 residue before the CDR3 terminus; that terminus is restored from the germline J gene. The chain recombines TRBV26 with TRBJ2-5; D unclear. CDR3 length equals 11 residues. Germline loops: CDR1 KGHPV, CDR2 FQNQEV (reference sequence). V was trimmed by 4 bases and J by 7 bases, leaving 6 bases between them. The DNA read from the CDR3 is TGTGCCAGCAGTCAACAGCACACCCAGTAC. It codes for CASSQQHTQY. The full CDR3 protein is CASSQQHTQYF.